This is a list of T cell receptor beta chains from one sample in a study of Tregs in tolerant kidney transplant recipients. The data were produced by immunoSEQ multiplex PCR, yet TCRdb's version contains in-frame clones alone and is incomplete. The sample has 75,000 to 85,000 clones; around 93% are singletons. The sequenced sample was Tregs from blood, obtained before the transplant. The source of these receptors is a human donor who received a combined kidney and bone marrow transplant. CDR3s include the opening cysteine and the closing phenylalanine or tryptophan. A D gene is named only where the DNA matches it firmly. Clone size is given for some rows only: seen once, a few or many times, or a class if the clone is expanded.

abundance	v_gene	j_gene	d_gene	CDR3nt	CDR3aa
once	TRBV6-5	TRBJ1-2	-	TGTGCCAGCAGTTACTCGGGCAGGGAGAACTATGGCTACACCTTC	CASSYSGRENYGYTF
-	TRBV5-6	TRBJ1-1	TRBD1	TGTGCCAGCAGCATCCTGACAGGGGAGGGCACTGAAGCTTTCTTT	CASSILTGEGTEAFF
-	TRBV18	TRBJ1-1	TRBD1	TGTGCCAGCTCCCCAGGGGGGTCCTTCGGAGCTTTCTTT	CASSPGGSFGAFF
-	TRBV2	TRBJ1-2	TRBD1	TGTGCCAGCAGTACTCAGGGGGCAGCTGGCTACACCTTC	CASSTQGAAGYTF
-	TRBV28	TRBJ2-7	-	TGTGCCAGCACCGGGCAGACCTACGAGCAGTACTTC	CASTGQTYEQYF
-	TRBV5-1	TRBJ2-1	TRBD2	TGCGCCAGCAGCTACGGGGGGACTGGGAACAATGAGCAGTTCTTC	CASSYGGTGNNEQFF
-	TRBV2	TRBJ2-7	-	TGTGCCAGCAGTGTCGGGAGAACGTCCTCCTACGAGCAGTACTTC	CASSVGRTSSYEQYF
few	TRBV2	TRBJ2-7	TRBD2	TGTGCCAGCAGTGAAAAGCTGCGGTTAGCGGGAGTTGGATACGAGCAGTACTTC	CASSEKLRLAGVGYEQYF
-	TRBV4-2	TRBJ2-5	TRBD2	TGTGCCAGCAGCCAAGTCGGGACTAGCGGACCTGGAGAGACCCAGTACTTC	CASSQVGTSGPGETQYF
-	TRBV7-9	TRBJ2-3	-	TGTGCCAGCAGCTCCGGGGCGGGTAGGGATACGCAGTATTTT	CASSSGAGRDTQYF
-	TRBV19	TRBJ2-2	TRBD2	TGTGCCAGTAGTCAGACTAGCGACACCGGGGAGCTGTTTTTT	CASSQTSDTGELFF
-	TRBV6-1	TRBJ2-1	TRBD1	TGTGCCAGCAGACCAACCGGGACAGGGGTGGATGAGCAGTTCTTC	CASRPTGTGVDEQFF
-	TRBV10-3	TRBJ1-2	-	TGTGCCATCAGTGATAGCGAATATGGCTACACCTTC	CAISDSEYGYTF
-	TRBV28	TRBJ1-5	-	TGTGCCAGCACCACGGGTAGCGTCTATAGCAATCAGCCCCAGCATTTT	CASTTGSVYSNQPQHF
-	TRBV29-1	TRBJ2-5	-	TGCAGCGTCCGGGACGATGAGACCCAGTACTTC	CSVRDDETQYF
once	TRBV5-1	TRBJ2-3	-	TGCGCCAGCAAGGAGGGTACCGCAGATACGCAGTATTTT	CASKEGTADTQYF
-	TRBV4-2	TRBJ2-1	TRBD2	TGTGCCAGCAGCCAAGTAACGGGGACAGCAACCGGGACTAGCGGGAGAACGGCCTACAATGAGCAGTTCTTC	CASSQVTGTATGTSGRTAYNEQFF
-	TRBV6-1	TRBJ2-2	TRBD1	TGTGCCAGCAGTGTGGGACAGGGCGTCGCCGGGGAGCTGTTTTTT	CASSVGQGVAGELFF
-	TRBV5-6	TRBJ2-6	-	TGTGCCAGCAGACAGGGTAGGATATATGGGGCCAACGTCCTGACTTTC	CASRQGRIYGANVLTF
-	TRBV29-1	TRBJ2-3	-	TGCAGCGTTGAATCGGCACAGAGCACAGATACGCAGTATTTT	CSVESAQSTDTQYF
-	TRBV19	TRBJ1-4	TRBD1	TGTGCCAGTAACCGGGACAGGCCCAATGAAAAACTGTTTTTT	CASNRDRPNEKLFF
once	TRBV6-1	TRBJ2-5	-	TGTGCCAGCAGTGAAGTCCGGGGAGAGACCCAGTACTTC	CASSEVRGETQYF
-	TRBV6-6	TRBJ1-1	-	TGTGCCAGCAGTTACTCTGGGGGGGAGAGCTGGGGAGCTTTCTTT	CASSYSGGESWGAFF
-	TRBV28	TRBJ1-2	-	TGTGCCAGCTTTTCAGTCTACTATGGCTACACCTTC	CASFSVYYGYTF
once	TRBV28	TRBJ1-2	-	TGTGCCAGCAGGGGGGACGGAGGCGGGATTGGCTACACCTTC	CASRGDGGGIGYTF
-	TRBV6-5	TRBJ1-5	-	TGTGCCAGCAGCCCAGGGCACAATCAGCCCCAGCATTTT	CASSPGHNQPQHF
-	TRBV5-1	TRBJ1-6	-	TGCGCCAGCAGCTTGGCAGGGAATTCACCCCTCCACTTT	CASSLAGNSPLHF
-	TRBV10-3	TRBJ2-7	TRBD2	TGTGCCACAACCGGGACTAGTTTCTCCTACGAGCAGTACTTC	CATTGTSFSYEQYF
few	TRBV11-2	TRBJ2-7	TRBD2	TGTGCCAGCAGCTCCCCTCTAGCGGGAGAAGAGCACGAGCAGTACTTC	CASSSPLAGEEHEQYF
-	TRBV7-2	TRBJ1-1	-	TGTGCCAGCAGCTTTTTCAGGAACACTGAAGCTTTCTTT	CASSFFRNTEAFF
-	TRBV5-1	TRBJ1-2	-	TGCGCCAGCCAAGTGGGGGCTGAAGGCTACACCTTC	CASQVGAEGYTF
-	TRBV18	TRBJ2-2	-	TGTGCCAGCTCACGCCAGACAGGAAATCAGAACACCGGGGAGCTGTTTTTT	CASSRQTGNQNTGELFF
-	TRBV2	TRBJ2-7	-	TGTGCCAGCAGACCGGGACGGAGCTCCTACGAGCAGTACTTC	CASRPGRSSYEQYF
-	TRBV7-2	TRBJ1-1	TRBD1	TGTGCCAGCAGCTTCGGACAGGGCTACACTGAAGCTTTCTTT	CASSFGQGYTEAFF
-	TRBV6-1	TRBJ2-4	-	TGTGCCAGCATCTTGGCCGGGACCGGAGACATTCAGTACTTC	CASILAGTGDIQYF
once	TRBV7-2	TRBJ1-1	-	TGTGCCAGCAGCTTACTTGGGGGCATGAACACTGAAGCTTTCTTT	CASSLLGGMNTEAFF
-	TRBV4-1	TRBJ2-2	-	TGCGCCAGCAGCCATGTGACTAGCACCGGGGAGCTGTTTTTT	CASSHVTSTGELFF
-	TRBV5-1	TRBJ2-7	TRBD1	TGCGCCAGCAGCGTGACAGGGGGCGGCAAAAAAGTCGAGCAGTACTTC	CASSVTGGGKKVEQYF
few	TRBV10-3	TRBJ2-5	-	TGTGCCATCAGTGAGAACTCGTGGACGTTGCAAGAGACCCAGTACTTC	CAISENSWTLQETQYF
-	TRBV11-2	TRBJ2-7	TRBD2	TGTGCCAGCAGCTACACTAGCGGGGGTTTCTACGAGCAGTACTTC	CASSYTSGGFYEQYF
-	TRBV7-2	TRBJ2-3	TRBD2	TGTGCCAGCAGCCCCGGAATAGCGGGAGTAACGCAGTATTTT	CASSPGIAGVTQYF
-	TRBV30	TRBJ1-5	-	TGTGCCTGGAGTGTCCGGGCAGGTGGCCAGCCCCAGCATTTT	CAWSVRAGGQPQHF
-	TRBV5-1	TRBJ2-5	-	TGCGCCAGCAGTCCTAGGGGGAATCTTCAAGAGACCCAGTACTTC	CASSPRGNLQETQYF